This TCR beta chain is from a study of blood T cells in healthy people across ages. Regarding the study as a whole: Higher diversity and more naive CD4+ cells were features of long-lived donors, compared to aged donors.

The V and J ends lost 4 bases and 4 bases, in that order; junction bases with no gene match: 6. The germline CDR1 and CDR2 sequences are SGHTS and YDEGEE. The CDR3 totals 15 residues. A second roughly 7 to 11 cycle PCR used barcoded and J-beta primers. TCRdb ran MiXCR on the 5' RACE reads and lists one entry per CDR3 protein. The sample holds 800,000 to 1,300,000 distinct CDR3 sequences, under 30% seen once. This clonotype occurred a few times. The antigen remains unidentified. These data also featured in a second study, about T cells of mothers and their children.

This TCR came from a girl aged 2 to 9 in good health. This chain links TRBV5-8 with TRBJ1-5, with 9 bases lining up with TRBD1. Source material: blood. DNA of the CDR3: TGTGCCAGCAGCCCAGGGACAGGGAGGAATCAGCCCCAGCATTTT. This encodes CASSPGTGRNQPQHF.